One and the same sample provided the 14 T cell receptor beta chains below, sequenced in a study of blood T cell repertoires in COVID-19. Using immunoSEQ multiplex PCR, the repertoire was profiled, and TCRdb retains in-frame clones only, with some absent. The repertoire holds about 110,000 clones, approximately 65% seen once, with less than 10% in the top ten. Sequencing was done on a sample of peripheral blood. Receptor source: a woman aged 55-75 years with acute or convalescent COVID-19.

The chain joins TRBV7-2 to TRBJ2-5, with 8 bases fitting TRBD1. Germline lookup yields CDR1 SGHTA and CDR2 FQGNSA. J was trimmed by 5 bases and V by 5 bases; bases with no gene match: 10. CDR3 length equals 15 residues. The CDR3 protein is CASSKTDRGRETQYF. CDR3 sequence (DNA): TGTGCCAGCAGCAAAACCGACAGGGGTCGGGAGACCCAGTACTTC.

V gene TRBV6-5 combines with J gene TRBJ1-1; tentative D call: TRBD1 (6 bases). Trimming shortened V by 5 bases and J by 8 bases, and 21 bases separated the two germline ends. This CDR3 has 15 amino acids. Germline V gene lookup returns CDR1 MNHEY and CDR2 SVGAGI. CDR3 protein: CASSPPLTGPREAFF. The CDR3 DNA is TGTGCCAGCAGTCCCCCTCTTACAGGGCCCCGGGAAGCTTTCTTT.

This clone was seen a single time. The chain employs TRBV5-1 and TRBJ2-1; a possible D gene is TRBD1 (5 bases). Trimming shortened V by 4 bases and J by 1 base, and 9 bases separated the two germline ends. CDR3 length equals 14 residues. Germline CDR1 is SGHRS and CDR2 is YFSETQ. CDR3 bases: TGCGCCAGCAGCCAGGGAATATCCTACAATGAGCAGTTCTTC. This encodes CASSQGISYNEQFF.

This sequence joins TRBV11-2 and TRBJ1-3; the D is unclear. Germline V gene sequence: CDR1 SGHAT, CDR2 FQNNGV. The CDR3 consists of 14 residues. V lost 6 bases and J lost 3, with 12 bases in between. CDR3 sequence: CASSDIGVGNTIYF. CDR3 nucleotides: TGTGCCAGCAGTGATATCGGGGTTGGAAACACCATATATTTT.

In nucleotides, the CDR3 is TGCAGCGTTGTAAGAGGTGACGAGCAGTACTTC. It encodes CSVVRGDEQYF. This rearrangement joins TRBV29-1 to TRBJ2-7; no reliable D call. The V gene's germline CDR1 is SQVTM and CDR2 ANQGSEA. This CDR3 spans 11 amino acids. V lost 4 bases, J lost 5 bases, and 9 bases lay in between.

V is TRBV19 and J is TRBJ2-7, with 8 bases that match TRBD1. Losses at the gene ends were 5 bases for V and 2 bases for J; bases not matched to a gene: 8. Germline CDR1 and CDR2: LNHDA and SQIVND (reference sequence). This CDR3 has 15 amino acids. The CDR3 nucleotides read TGTGCCAGTAGTCCTTCGGACAGGGCGACCTACGAGCAGTACTTC. This translates into CASSPSDRATYEQYF.

DNA of the CDR3: TGTGCCAGCAGCAAAATGACTAGCACAGATACGCAGTATTTT. This sequence encodes CASSKMTSTDTQYF. The chain employs TRBV7-2 and TRBJ2-3; D is unresolved. This CDR3 is built from 14 residues. Germline CDR1 is SGHTA and CDR2 is FQGNSA. Trimming removed 5 bases from V and 0 bases from J, with 9 bases in between.

The V and J genes are TRBV7-2 and TRBJ1-1; TRBD1 might be the D (5 bases). Germline CDR1 SGHTA, CDR2 FQGNSA. There are 13 residues in the CDR3. V lost 7 bases and J lost 1, with 10 bases in between. DNA of the CDR3: TGTGCCAGCAACTTTGACAGGAACACTGAAGCTTTCTTT. It codes for CASNFDRNTEAFF.

The V gene is TRBV7-9, the J gene TRBJ2-7; 7 bases are shared with TRBD1. Trimming cost V 0 bases and J 4 bases; bases outside gene matches: 15. The CDR3 sequence is 18 residues long. Germline CDR1 reads SEHNR; CDR2 reads FQNEAQ (reference sequence). DNA for the CDR3: TGTGCCAGCAGCTTAGCCCCTCCAGGACAGGTGTATTATTACGAGCAGTACTTC. Translation gives CASSLAPPGQVYYYEQYF.

The chain couples TRBV6-1 to TRBJ1-2; D may be TRBD1 (5 bases). V lost 3 bases and J 8 bases, leaving 19 bases between the germline ends. Per the germline V gene, CDR1 is MNHNS and CDR2 is SASEGT. The CDR3 is 15 amino acids. CDR3 loop: CASSDPTSGSRGYTF. Here the CDR3 DNA reads TGTGCCAGCAGTGACCCGACTTCAGGGTCAAGGGGCTACACCTTC.

V and J are TRBV20-1 and TRBJ1-2; TRBD1 is a possible D gene (6 bases). V lost 8 bases, J lost 8 bases, and 15 bases lay in between. Germline V gene sequence: CDR1 DFQATT, CDR2 SNEGSKA (reference sequence). The CDR3 loop spans 11 amino acids. CDR3 sequence: CSKGHRGGYTF. The CDR3 DNA reads TGCAGTAAGGGACATCGGGGCGGCTACACCTTC.

The CDR3: CASSVAGGDAETQYF. The CDR3 nucleotides are TGTGCCAGCAGCGTAGCGGGAGGGGATGCGGAGACCCAGTACTTC. The gene calls are TRBV9 and TRBJ2-5, with 8 bases aligning to TRBD2. Losses at the gene ends were 0 bases for V and 5 bases for J; bases not matched to a gene: 6. The CDR3 runs to 15 residues. Germline CDR1 reads SGDLS; CDR2 reads YYNGEE.

V and J are TRBV5-4 and TRBJ2-5; the match to TRBD2 covers 9 bases. CDR1 and CDR2 (germline): SGHNT, YYREEE (reference sequence). This CDR3 is 16 amino acids long. V lost 1 base to trimming and J lost 4 bases; unmatched junction nucleotides: 8. The CDR3 coding sequence is TGTGCCAGCAGCTTGAGCGAGGCTAGCGGGGTAGAGACCCAGTACTTC. Translating it yields CASSLSEASGVETQYF.

V and J are TRBV5-1 and TRBJ2-7; 12 positions match TRBD1. CDR1 and CDR2 (germline): SGHRS, YFSETQ. The CDR3 has 16 amino acids. With 4 bases clipped from V and 1 base from J, the junction kept 6 bases outside the gene matches. For the CDR3, the DNA is TGCGCCAGCAGCGAAGGGACAGGGGGCAAATCCTACGAGCAGTACTTC. Translating it yields CASSEGTGGKSYEQYF.